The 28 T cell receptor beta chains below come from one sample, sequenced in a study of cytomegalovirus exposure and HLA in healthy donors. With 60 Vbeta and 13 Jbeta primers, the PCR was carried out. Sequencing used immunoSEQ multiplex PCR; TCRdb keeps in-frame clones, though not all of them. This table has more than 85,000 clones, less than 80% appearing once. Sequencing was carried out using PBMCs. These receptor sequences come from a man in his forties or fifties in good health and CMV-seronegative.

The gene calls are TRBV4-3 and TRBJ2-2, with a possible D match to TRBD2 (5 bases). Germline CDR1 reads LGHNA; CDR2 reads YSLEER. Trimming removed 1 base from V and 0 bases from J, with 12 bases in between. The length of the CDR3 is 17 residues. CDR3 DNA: TGCGCCAGCAGCCAAGTAGCGAAACTTGCGAACACCGGGGAGCTGTTTTTT. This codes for CASSQVAKLANTGELFF.

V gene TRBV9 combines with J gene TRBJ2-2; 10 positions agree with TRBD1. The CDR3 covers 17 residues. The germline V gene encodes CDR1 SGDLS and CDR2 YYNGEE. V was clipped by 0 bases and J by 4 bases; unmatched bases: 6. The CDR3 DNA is TGTGCCAGCAGCGTAGACCCGGGACAGGGGTCCACCGGGGAGCTGTTTTTT. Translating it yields CASSVDPGQGSTGELFF.

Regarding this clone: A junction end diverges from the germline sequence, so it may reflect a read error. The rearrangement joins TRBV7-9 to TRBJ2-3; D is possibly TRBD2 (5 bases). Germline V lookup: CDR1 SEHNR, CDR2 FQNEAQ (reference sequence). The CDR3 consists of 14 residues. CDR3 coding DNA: TGCGCCAGCCACAACGGGATTAGCACAGATACGCAGTATTTT. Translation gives CASHNGISTDTQYF.

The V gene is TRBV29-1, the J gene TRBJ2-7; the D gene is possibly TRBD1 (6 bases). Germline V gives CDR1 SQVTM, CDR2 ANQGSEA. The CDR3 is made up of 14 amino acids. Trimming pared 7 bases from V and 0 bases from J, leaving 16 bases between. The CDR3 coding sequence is TGCAGCGCCCAGGGACACAAGACCTCCTACGAGCAGTACTTC. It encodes CSAQGHKTSYEQYF.

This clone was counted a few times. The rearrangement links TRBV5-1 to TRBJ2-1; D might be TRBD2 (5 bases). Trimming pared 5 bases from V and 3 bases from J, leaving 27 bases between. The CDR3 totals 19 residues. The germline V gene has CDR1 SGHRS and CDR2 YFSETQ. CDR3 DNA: TGCGCCAGCAGATCGAGTTACCGCCGGACGGGAAGCGGCTACAATGAGCAGTTCTTC. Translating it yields CASRSSYRRTGSGYNEQFF.

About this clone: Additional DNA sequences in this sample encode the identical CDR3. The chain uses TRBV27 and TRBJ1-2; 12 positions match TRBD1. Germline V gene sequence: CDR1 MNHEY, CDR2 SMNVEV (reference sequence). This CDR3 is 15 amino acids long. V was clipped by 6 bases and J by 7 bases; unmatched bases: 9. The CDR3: CASSPSGTGGLGYTF. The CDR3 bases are TGTGCCAGCAGCCCCTCCGGGACAGGGGGCCTTGGCTACACCTTC.

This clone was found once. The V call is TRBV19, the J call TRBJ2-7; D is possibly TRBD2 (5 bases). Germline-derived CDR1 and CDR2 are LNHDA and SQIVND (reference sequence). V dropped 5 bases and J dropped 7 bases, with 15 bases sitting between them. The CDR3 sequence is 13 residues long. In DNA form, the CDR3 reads TGTGCCAGTAGTGCCGGGATTCCCGGGGAGCAGTACTTC. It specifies CASSAGIPGEQYF. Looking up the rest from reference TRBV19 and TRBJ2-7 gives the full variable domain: DGGITQSPKYLFRKEGQNVTLSCEQNLNHDAMYWYRQDPGQGLRLIYYSQIVNDFQKGDIAEGYSVSREKKESFPLTVTSAQKNPTAFYLCASSAGIPGEQYFGPGTRLTVT.

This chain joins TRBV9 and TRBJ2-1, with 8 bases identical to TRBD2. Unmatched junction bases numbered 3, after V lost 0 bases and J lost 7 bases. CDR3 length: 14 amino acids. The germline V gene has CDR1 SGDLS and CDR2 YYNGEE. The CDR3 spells CASSVGPGGNEQFF. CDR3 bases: TGTGCCAGCAGCGTAGGACCGGGAGGGAATGAGCAGTTCTTC.

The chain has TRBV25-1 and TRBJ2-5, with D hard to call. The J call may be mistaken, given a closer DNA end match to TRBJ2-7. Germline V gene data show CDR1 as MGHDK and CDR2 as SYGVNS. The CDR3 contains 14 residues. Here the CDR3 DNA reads TGTGCCAGCAGTTCCCGGGTTTCCCCCTACGAGCAGTACTTC. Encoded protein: CASSSRVSPYEQYF.

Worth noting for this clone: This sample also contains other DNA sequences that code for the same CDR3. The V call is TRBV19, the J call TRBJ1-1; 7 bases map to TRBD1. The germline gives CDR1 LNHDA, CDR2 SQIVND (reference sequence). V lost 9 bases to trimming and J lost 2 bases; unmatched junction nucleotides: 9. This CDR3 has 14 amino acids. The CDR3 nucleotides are TGTGCCAGCAGCGCCCAGGGGGGAAACACTGAAGCTTTCTTT. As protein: CASSAQGGNTEAFF.

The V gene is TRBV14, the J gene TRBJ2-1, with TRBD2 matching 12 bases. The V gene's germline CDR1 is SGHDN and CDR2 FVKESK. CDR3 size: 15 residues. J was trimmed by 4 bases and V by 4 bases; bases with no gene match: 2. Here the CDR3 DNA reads TGTGCCAGCAGCCCGACTAGCGGGAGTTACAATGAGCAGTTCTTC. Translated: CASSPTSGSYNEQFF.

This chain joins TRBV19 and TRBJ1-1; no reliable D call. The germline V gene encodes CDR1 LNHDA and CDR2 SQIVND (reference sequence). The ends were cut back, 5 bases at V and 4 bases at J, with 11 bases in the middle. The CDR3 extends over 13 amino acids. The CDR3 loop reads CASSPLAGTEAFF. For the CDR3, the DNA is TGTGCCAGTAGTCCCCTGGCGGGCACTGAAGCTTTCTTT.

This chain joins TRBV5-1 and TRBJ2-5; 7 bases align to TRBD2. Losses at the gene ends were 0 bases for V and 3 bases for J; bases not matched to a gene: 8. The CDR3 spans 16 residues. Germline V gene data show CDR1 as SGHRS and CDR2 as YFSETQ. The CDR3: CASSLGAGVSEETQYF. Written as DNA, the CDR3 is TGCGCCAGCAGCTTGGGCGCGGGAGTTTCCGAAGAGACCCAGTACTTC.

CDR3 bases: TGTGCCAGCAGCTGGTGGCAGGGGGGCTCTGGCAATCAGCCCCAGCATTTT. Its translation is CASSWWQGGSGNQPQHF. The rearrangement uses TRBV7-2 and TRBJ1-5, with 7 bases lining up with TRBD1. Germline V CDR1 and CDR2: SGHTA, FQGNSA. The CDR3 has 17 residues. V trimming: 4 bases; J trimming: 2 bases; junction bases outside the gene matches: 11.

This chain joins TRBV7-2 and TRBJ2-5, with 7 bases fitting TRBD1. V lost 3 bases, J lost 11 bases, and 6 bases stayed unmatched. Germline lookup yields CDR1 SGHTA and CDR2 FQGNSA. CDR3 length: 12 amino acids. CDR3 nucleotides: TGTGCCAGCAGCTTCGTTACAGGGGAGCAGTACTTC. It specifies CASSFVTGEQYF.

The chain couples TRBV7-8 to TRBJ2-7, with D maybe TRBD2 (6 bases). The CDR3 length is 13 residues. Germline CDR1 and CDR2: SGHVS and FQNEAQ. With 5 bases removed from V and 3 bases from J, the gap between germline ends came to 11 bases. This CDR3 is CASSQGGGYEQYF. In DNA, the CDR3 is TGTGCCAGCAGCCAGGGAGGAGGCTACGAGCAGTACTTC.

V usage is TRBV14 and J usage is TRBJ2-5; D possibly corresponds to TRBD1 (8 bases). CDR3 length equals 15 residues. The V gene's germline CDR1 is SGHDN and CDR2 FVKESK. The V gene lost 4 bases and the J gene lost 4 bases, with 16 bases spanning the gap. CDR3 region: CASSPPNRGGETQYF. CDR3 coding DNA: TGTGCCAGCAGCCCCCCGAACAGGGGGGGAGAGACCCAGTACTTC.

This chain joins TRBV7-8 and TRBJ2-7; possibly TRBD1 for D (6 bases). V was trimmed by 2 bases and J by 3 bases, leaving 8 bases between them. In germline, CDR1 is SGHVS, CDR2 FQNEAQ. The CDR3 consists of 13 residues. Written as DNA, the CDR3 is TGTGCCAGCAGCTTAACGACAGGCTACGAGCAGTACTTC. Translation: CASSLTTGYEQYF.

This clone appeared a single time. CDR3 region: CASSPRAGGLKETQYF. The DNA for the CDR3 is TGTGCCAGCAGCCCGAGAGCGGGGGGCCTAAAAGAGACCCAGTACTTC. V gene TRBV11-3 combines with J gene TRBJ2-5; TRBD2 matches 9 bases. The germline CDR1 and CDR2 sequences are SGHNT and YENEEA. J lost 3 bases, V lost 5 bases, and 10 bases had no gene match. This CDR3 has 16 residues.

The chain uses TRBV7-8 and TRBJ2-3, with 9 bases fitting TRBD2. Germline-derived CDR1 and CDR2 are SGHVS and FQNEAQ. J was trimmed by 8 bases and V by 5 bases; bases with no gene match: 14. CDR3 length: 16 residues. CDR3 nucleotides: TGTGCCAGCAGCACTCTCTCCAGCGGGAGGTCTCCTACGCAGTATTTT. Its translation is CASSTLSSGRSPTQYF.

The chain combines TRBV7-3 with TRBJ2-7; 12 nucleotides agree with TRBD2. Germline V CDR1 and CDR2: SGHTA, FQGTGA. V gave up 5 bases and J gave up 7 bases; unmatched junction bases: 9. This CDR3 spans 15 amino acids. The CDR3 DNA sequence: TGTGCCAGCAGCCCTAGACTAGCGGGGGTAGGGGAGCAGTACTTC. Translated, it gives CASSPRLAGVGEQYF.

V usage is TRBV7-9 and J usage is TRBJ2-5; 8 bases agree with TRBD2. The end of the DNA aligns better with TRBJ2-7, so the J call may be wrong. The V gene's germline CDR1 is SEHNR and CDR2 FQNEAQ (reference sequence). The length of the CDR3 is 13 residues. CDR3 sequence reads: CASGLAVSGEQYF. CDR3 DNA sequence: TGTGCCAGTGGACTAGCAGTTTCCGGCGAGCAGTACTTC.

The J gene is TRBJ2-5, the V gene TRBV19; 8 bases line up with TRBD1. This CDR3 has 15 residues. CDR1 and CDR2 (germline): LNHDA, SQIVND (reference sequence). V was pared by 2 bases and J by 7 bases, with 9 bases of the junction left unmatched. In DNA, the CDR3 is TGTGCCAGTAGTATACGGACAGGGAATGATGGGACCCAGTACTTC. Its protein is CASSIRTGNDGTQYF. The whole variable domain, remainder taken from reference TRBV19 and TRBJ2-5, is DGGITQSPKYLFRKEGQNVTLSCEQNLNHDAMYWYRQDPGQGLRLIYYSQIVNDFQKGDIAEGYSVSREKKESFPLTVTSAQKNPTAFYLCASSIRTGNDGTQYFGPGTRLLVL.

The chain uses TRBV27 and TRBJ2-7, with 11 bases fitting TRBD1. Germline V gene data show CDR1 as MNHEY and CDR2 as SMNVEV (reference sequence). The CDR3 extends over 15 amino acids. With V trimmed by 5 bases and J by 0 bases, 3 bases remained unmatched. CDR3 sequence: CASSPGTGGSYEQYF. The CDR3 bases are TGTGCCAGCAGTCCAGGGACAGGGGGCTCCTACGAGCAGTACTTC.

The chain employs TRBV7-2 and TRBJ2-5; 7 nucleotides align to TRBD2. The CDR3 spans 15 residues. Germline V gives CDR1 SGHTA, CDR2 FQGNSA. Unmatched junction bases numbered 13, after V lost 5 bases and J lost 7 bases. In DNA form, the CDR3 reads TGTGCCAGCAGCCCCGGGGACTACACCTTGGGGACCCAGTACTTC. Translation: CASSPGDYTLGTQYF.

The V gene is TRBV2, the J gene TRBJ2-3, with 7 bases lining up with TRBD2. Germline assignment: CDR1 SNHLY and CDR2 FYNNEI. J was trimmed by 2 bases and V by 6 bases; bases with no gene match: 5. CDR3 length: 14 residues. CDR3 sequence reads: CASRIGTNTDTQYF. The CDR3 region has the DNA TGTGCCAGCAGGATCGGGACTAACACAGATACGCAGTATTTT. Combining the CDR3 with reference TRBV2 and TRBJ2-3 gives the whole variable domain EPEVTQTPSHQVTQMGQEVILRCVPISNHLYFYWYRQILGQKVEFLVSFYNNEISEKSEIFDDQFSVERPDGSNFTLKIRSTKLEDSAMYFCASRIGTNTDTQYFGPGTRLTVL.

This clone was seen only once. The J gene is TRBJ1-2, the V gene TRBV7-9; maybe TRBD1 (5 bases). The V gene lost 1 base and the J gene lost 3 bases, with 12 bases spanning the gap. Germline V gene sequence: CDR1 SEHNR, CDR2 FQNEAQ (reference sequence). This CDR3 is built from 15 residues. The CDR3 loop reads CASSLGGADHYGYTF. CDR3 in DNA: TGTGCCAGCAGCTTAGGGGGCGCCGACCACTATGGCTACACCTTC.

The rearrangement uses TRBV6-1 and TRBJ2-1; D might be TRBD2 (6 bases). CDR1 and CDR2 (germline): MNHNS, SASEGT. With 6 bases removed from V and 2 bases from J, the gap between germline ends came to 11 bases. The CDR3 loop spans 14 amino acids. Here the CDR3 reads CASRQGGTYNEQFF. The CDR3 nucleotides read TGTGCCAGCAGGCAGGGAGGCACCTACAATGAGCAGTTCTTC.